Listed here are 5 T cell receptor beta chains from one sample, sequenced in a study of blood T cell repertoires in COVID-19. Profiled with immunoSEQ multiplex PCR; TCRdb holds only in-frame clones, not every one. The table includes just over 250,000 clones, around nine tenths detected once. The specimen was peripheral blood. Receptor source: a man aged 35 to 55 who had recovered from COVID-19.

With respect to this clone: The DNA is omitted, as the CDR3 cannot be located on it reliably, and the CDR3 follows TCRdb's listing. The chain has TRBV3-1 (or the pseudogene TRBV3-2) and TRBJ2-7; TRBD2, the D gene given by the table, was not confirmed from the DNA. CDR1 is LGHDT, CDR2 YNNKEL, per germline (reference sequence). The CDR3 spans 21 amino acids, including both terminal residues. The chain's CDR3 is CASSPTLCLVGFHGGLYEQYF.

The chain combines TRBV9 with TRBJ2-2, with D possibly matching TRBD2 (6 bases). The CDR3 contains 14 residues. V was clipped by 2 bases and J by 4 bases, with 9 bases between them. Germline loops: CDR1 SGDLS, CDR2 YYNGEE. As DNA, the CDR3 is TGTGCCAGCAGCGTGGGGGGAGGCACCGGGGAGCTGTTTTTT. Protein sequence: CASSVGGGTGELFF.

This clone showed up just a few times. This chain uses TRBV4-1 with TRBJ1-2, with 8 bases that match TRBD1. Per germline, CDR1 MGHRA and CDR2 YSYEKL. Trimming took 2 bases from V and 4 from J; bases not matched to a gene: 6. This CDR3 is 15 amino acids long. The CDR3 protein is CASSQLQGVPYGYTF. CDR3 nucleotide sequence: TGCGCCAGCAGCCAATTACAGGGGGTCCCCTATGGCTACACCTTC.

This clone has a handful of counts. The V call is TRBV6-2 or TRBV6-3, the J call TRBJ1-1, with TRBD1 matching over 11 bases. The CDR3 extends over 16 amino acids. V was clipped by 5 bases and J by 0 bases; unmatched bases: 5. Germline V gene sequence: CDR1 MNHEY, CDR2 SVGEGT. CDR3 amino acids: CASSPGQGALNTEAFF. CDR3 bases: TGTGCCAGCAGTCCCGGACAGGGGGCCTTGAACACTGAAGCTTTCTTT.

This sequence joins TRBV7-9 and TRBJ2-4, with 11 bases identical to TRBD2. The ends lost 3 bases at V and 4 bases at J; junction bases unmatched: 8. CDR3 length: 17 residues. Per germline, CDR1 SEHNR and CDR2 FQNEAQ (reference sequence). CDR3 loop: CASSFLAGGQPKNIQYF. The CDR3 nucleotides are TGTGCCAGCAGCTTCCTAGCGGGAGGACAACCGAAAAACATTCAGTACTTC.